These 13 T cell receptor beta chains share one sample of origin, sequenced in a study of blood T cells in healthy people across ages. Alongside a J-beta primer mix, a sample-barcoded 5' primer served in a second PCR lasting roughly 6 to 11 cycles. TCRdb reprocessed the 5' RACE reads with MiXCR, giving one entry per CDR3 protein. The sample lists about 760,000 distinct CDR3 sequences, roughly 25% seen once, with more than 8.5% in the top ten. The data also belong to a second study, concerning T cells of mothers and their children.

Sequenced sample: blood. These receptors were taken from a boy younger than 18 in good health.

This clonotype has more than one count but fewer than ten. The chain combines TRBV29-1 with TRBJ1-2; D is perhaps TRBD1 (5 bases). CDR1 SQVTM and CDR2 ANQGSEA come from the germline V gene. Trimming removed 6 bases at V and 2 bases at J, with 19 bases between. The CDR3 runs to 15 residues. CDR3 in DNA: TGCAGCGTGGCTGGGGCAGGGAGGATAAACTATGGCTACACCTTC. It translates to CSVAGAGRINYGYTF. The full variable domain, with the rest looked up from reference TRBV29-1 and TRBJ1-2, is SAVISQKPSRDICQRGTSLTIQCQVDSQVTMMFWYRQQPGQSLTLIATANQGSEATYESGFVIDKFPISRPNLTFSTLTVSNMSPEDSSIYLCSVAGAGRINYGYTFGSGTRLTVV.

For the CDR3, the DNA is TGTGCCAGCAGCTTAGGGGGCGTGGACTACGAGACCCAGTACTTC. This encodes CASSLGGVDYETQYF. The chain is built from TRBV7-2 and TRBJ2-5; possible D gene TRBD2, 6 bases. The CDR3 extends over 15 amino acids. V lost 1 base and J lost 5, with 14 bases in between. Germline-derived CDR1 and CDR2 are SGHTA and FQGNSA.

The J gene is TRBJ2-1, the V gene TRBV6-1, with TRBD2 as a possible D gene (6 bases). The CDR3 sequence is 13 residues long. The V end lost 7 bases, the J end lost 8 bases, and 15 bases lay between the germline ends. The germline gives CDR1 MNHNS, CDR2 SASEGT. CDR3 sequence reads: CASTFGGGDEQFF. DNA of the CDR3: TGTGCCAGCACCTTCGGGGGAGGAGATGAGCAGTTCTTC.

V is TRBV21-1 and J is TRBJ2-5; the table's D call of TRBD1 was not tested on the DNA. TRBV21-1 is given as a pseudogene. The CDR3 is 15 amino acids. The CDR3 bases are TGTGCCAGCAGCAAAGTCGGCCCATCGCCCGAGACCCAGTACTTC. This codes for CASSKVGPSPETQYF.

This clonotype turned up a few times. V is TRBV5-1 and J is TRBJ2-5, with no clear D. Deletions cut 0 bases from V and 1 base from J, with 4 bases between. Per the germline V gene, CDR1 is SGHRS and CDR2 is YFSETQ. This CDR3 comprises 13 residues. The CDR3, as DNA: TGCGCCAGCAGCTTGGTGTTCCAAGAGACCCAGTACTTC. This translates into CASSLVFQETQYF. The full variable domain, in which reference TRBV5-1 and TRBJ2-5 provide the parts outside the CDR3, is KAGVTQTPRYLIKTRGQQVTLSCSPISGHRSVSWYQQTPGQGLQFLFEYFSETQRNKGNFPGRFSGRQFSNSRSEMNVSTLELGDSALYLCASSLVFQETQYFGPGTRLLVL.

The CDR3: CASRQPNSYEQYF. The CDR3 DNA sequence: TGTGCCAGTAGACAGCCCAACTCCTACGAGCAGTACTTC. This sequence joins TRBV6-2 or TRBV6-3 and TRBJ2-7; maybe TRBD1 (5 bases). Trimming stripped 9 bases from V and 0 bases from J, with 12 bases between. This CDR3 spans 13 amino acids. Germline CDR1 and CDR2: MNHEY and SVGEGT.

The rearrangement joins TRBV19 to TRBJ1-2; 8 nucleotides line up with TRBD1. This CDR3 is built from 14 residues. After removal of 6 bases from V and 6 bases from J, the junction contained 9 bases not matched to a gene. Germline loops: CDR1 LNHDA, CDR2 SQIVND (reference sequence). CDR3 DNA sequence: TGTGCCAGTAGAATCGAGGGACAGGTAAATGGCTACACCTTC. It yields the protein CASRIEGQVNGYTF. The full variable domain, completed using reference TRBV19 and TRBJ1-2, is DGGITQSPKYLFRKEGQNVTLSCEQNLNHDAMYWYRQDPGQGLRLIYYSQIVNDFQKGDIAEGYSVSREKKESFPLTVTSAQKNPTAFYLCASRIEGQVNGYTFGSGTRLTVV.

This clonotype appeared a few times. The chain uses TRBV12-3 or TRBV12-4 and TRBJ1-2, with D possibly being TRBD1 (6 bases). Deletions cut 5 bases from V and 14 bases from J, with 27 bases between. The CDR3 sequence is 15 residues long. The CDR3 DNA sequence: TGTGCCAGCAGTATCTCAGGAGACAGTAGGGGGATTGGGACCTTC. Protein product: CASSISGDSRGIGTF.

CDR3 DNA: TGCAGCGTTGAGGGGGTAGTCGGACAGGGGACCTACGAGCAGTACTTC. Encoded protein: CSVEGVVGQGTYEQYF. The chain joins TRBV29-1 to TRBJ2-7; TRBD1 matches 9 bases. Per germline, CDR1 SQVTM and CDR2 ANQGSEA. The CDR3 has 16 amino acids. V shed 3 bases, J shed 2 bases, and the junction held 11 bases outside the gene matches.

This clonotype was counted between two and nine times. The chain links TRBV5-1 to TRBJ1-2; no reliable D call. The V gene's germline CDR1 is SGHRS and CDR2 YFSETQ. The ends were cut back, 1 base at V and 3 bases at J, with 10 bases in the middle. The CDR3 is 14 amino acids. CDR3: CASSLSGSDYGYTF. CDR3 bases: TGCGCCAGCAGCTTGAGTGGCAGCGACTATGGCTACACCTTC.

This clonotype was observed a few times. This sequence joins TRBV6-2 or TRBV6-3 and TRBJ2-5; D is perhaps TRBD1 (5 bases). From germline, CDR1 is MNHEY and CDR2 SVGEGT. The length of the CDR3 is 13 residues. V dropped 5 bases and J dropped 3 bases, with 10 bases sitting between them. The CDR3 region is CASSRIGEETQYF. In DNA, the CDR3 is TGTGCCAGCAGTCGCATAGGGGAAGAGACCCAGTACTTC.

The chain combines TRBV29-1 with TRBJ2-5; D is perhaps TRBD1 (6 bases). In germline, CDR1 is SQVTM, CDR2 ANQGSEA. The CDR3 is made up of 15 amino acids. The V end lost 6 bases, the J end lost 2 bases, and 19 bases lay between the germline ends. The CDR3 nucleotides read TGCAGCGTCGCGTTAGGGGGACCTGCACAAGAGACCCAGTACTTC. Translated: CSVALGGPAQETQYF. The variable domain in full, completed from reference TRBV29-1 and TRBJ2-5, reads SAVISQKPSRDICQRGTSLTIQCQVDSQVTMMFWYRQQPGQSLTLIATANQGSEATYESGFVIDKFPISRPNLTFSTLTVSNMSPEDSSIYLCSVALGGPAQETQYFGPGTRLLVL.

CDR3 loop: CASSVRQGDDEQFF. Here the CDR3 DNA reads TGTGCCAGCAGTGTCCGGCAGGGTGACGATGAGCAGTTCTTC. This chain connects TRBV2 to TRBJ2-1; perhaps TRBD1 as D (5 bases). In germline, CDR1 is SNHLY, CDR2 FYNNEI. Trimming removed 4 bases from V and 8 bases from J, with 15 bases in between. This CDR3 is 14 amino acids long.